Each of the 14 T cell receptor beta chains below was sequenced from the same sample in a study of glioma-infiltrating T cells. Amplification of TCR alpha and beta CDR3 regions from RNA used iRepertoire nested multiplex PCR. One entry per CDR3 protein, called by TCRdb with MiXCR from the multiplex PCR reads. The profile shows about 140,000 distinct CDR3 sequences, roughly two fifths of them singletons. The sample taken for sequencing was glioma tissue, nonneoplastic brain tissue, or PBMCs (not recorded which). These receptors all stem from a human donor with low-grade glioma or glioblastoma, undergoing nonglioma brain surgery, or in good health (not recorded which).

The chain combines TRBV12-3 or TRBV12-4 with TRBJ1-2; a weak D match, TRBD1 (5 bases). V gave up 1 base and J gave up 4 bases, with 10 bases separating them. The CDR3 is made up of 14 amino acids. CDR3 protein: CASSLEDRGYGYTF. CDR3 in DNA: TGTGCCAGCAGTTTAGAAGATAGGGGCTATGGCTACACCTTC.

This clonotype came up a few times. V gene TRBV20-1 combines with J gene TRBJ2-7, with D maybe TRBD1 (5 bases). The V gene lost 4 bases and the J gene lost 6 bases, with 13 bases spanning the gap. The CDR3 has 12 residues. Per germline, CDR1 DFQATT and CDR2 SNEGSKA (reference sequence). The CDR3 loop is CSATENRGEQYF. The CDR3 DNA reads as TGCAGTGCTACGGAAAATAGGGGCGAGCAGTACTTC.

V is TRBV10-3 and J is TRBJ2-5, with 7 bases identical to TRBD1. Trimming cost V 9 bases and J 3 bases; bases outside gene matches: 1. The CDR3 spans 11 residues. Per germline, CDR1 ENHRY and CDR2 SYGVKD. The CDR3 loop is CAMGTEETQYF. CDR3 sequence (DNA): TGTGCCATGGGGACAGAAGAGACCCAGTACTTC.

This clonotype was observed a handful of times. With a much larger clone just one base away, this may be a read error. CDR3 sequence reads: CASRARVGEQYF. The CDR3 DNA is TGTGCCAGCAGGGCACGGGTTGGCGAGCAGTACTTC. This sequence joins TRBV6-1 and TRBJ2-7; D remains unclear. With 6 bases removed from V and 6 bases from J, the gap between germline ends came to 12 bases. The CDR3 covers 12 residues. In germline, CDR1 is MNHNS, CDR2 SASEGT.

The rearrangement links TRBV4-1 to TRBJ2-1; 9 bases agree with TRBD2. This CDR3 region has 17 residues. Germline trimming cut 1 base from V and 7 bases from J; bases unmatched to any gene: 11. From germline, CDR1 is MGHRA and CDR2 YSYEKL. The CDR3 DNA is TGCGCCAGCAGCCAAGGACTAGCGGAGTCCCTGACGAATGAGCAGTTCTTC. It specifies CASSQGLAESLTNEQFF.

As for this clonotype: A read error is possible here, since a much larger clone lies one base away. The gene calls are TRBV20-1 and TRBJ2-3; the match to TRBD2 covers 9 bases. V was pared by 2 bases and J by 2 bases, with 5 bases of the junction left unmatched. From germline, CDR1 is DFQATT and CDR2 SNEGSKA (reference sequence). The length of the CDR3 is 15 residues. CDR3: CSARSSGATTDTQYF. As DNA, the CDR3 is TGCAGTGCTAGATCTAGCGGGGCTACCACAGATACGCAGTATTTT.

The V gene is TRBV6-1, the J gene TRBJ1-4; D remains unclear. The CDR3 contains 15 residues. Trimming shortened V by 7 bases and J by 0 bases, and 12 bases separated the two germline ends. CDR1 and CDR2 from the germline V gene are MNHNS and SASEGT. CDR3 sequence (DNA): TGTGCCAGCAATTCCATGGATGCAACTAATGAAAAACTGTTTTTT. As protein: CASNSMDATNEKLFF.

This sequence joins TRBV20-1 and TRBJ2-7; perhaps D is TRBD1 or TRBD2 (6 bases each). V dropped 8 bases and J dropped 3 bases, with 17 bases sitting between them. The germline CDR1 and CDR2 sequences are DFQATT and SNEGSKA (reference sequence). The CDR3 consists of 13 residues. The CDR3 sequence is CSPKGGSFYEQYF. The DNA for the CDR3 is TGCAGTCCCAAGGGGGGCTCATTCTACGAGCAGTACTTC.

This clonotype was found a few times. The V and J genes are TRBV4-1 and TRBJ2-1; 8 bases map to TRBD2. The CDR3 contains 15 residues. The V gene end was trimmed by 1 base and the J gene end by 5 bases; junction bases not matched to a gene: 4. Germline V lookup: CDR1 MGHRA, CDR2 YSYEKL. CDR3 DNA sequence: TGCGCCAGCAGCCAAGTGGGACTAGACCACAATGAGCAGTTCTTC. Its translation is CASSQVGLDHNEQFF.

The count of this clonotype is one. Because it lacks the conserved phenylalanine or tryptophan at the end, this CDR3 is likely a read error. V usage is TRBV7-9 and J usage is TRBJ1-5; D is uncertain. Germline V gives CDR1 SEHNR, CDR2 FQNEAQ (reference sequence). Between the trimmed V and J ends, which lost 6 bases and 3 bases, there was a span of 9 bases. The CDR3 is made up of 13 amino acids. CDR3 loop: CASSKESNQPQHS. The DNA for the CDR3 is TGTGCCAGCAGTAAAGAGTCCAATCAGCCCCAGCATTCT.

The rearrangement links TRBV7-9 to TRBJ2-5; D could derive from TRBD1 or TRBD2 (5 bases each). Germline V CDR1 and CDR2: SEHNR, FQNEAQ (reference sequence). This CDR3 spans 15 amino acids. V lost 4 bases to trimming and J lost 1 base, with 13 bases between them. This CDR3 is CASSSGTRGQETQYF. The CDR3 DNA is TGTGCCAGCAGCTCCGGGACCCGAGGCCAAGAGACCCAGTACTTC.

The chain joins TRBV7-2 to TRBJ2-5, with D unclear. Germline V CDR1 and CDR2: SGHTA, FQGNSA. Trimming left V 1 base short and J 3 bases short, with 9 bases between. The CDR3 sequence is 14 residues long. CDR3 DNA: TGTGCCAGCAGCTTAGAATATTGGGAAGAGACCCAGTACTTC. Its protein is CASSLEYWEETQYF.

The table lists this clonotype with a few counts. V usage is TRBV28 and J usage is TRBJ1-1, with D possibly TRBD1 on 5 matching bases. The CDR3 runs 16 residues. The germline gives CDR1 MDHEN, CDR2 SYDVKM. The ends were cut back, 4 bases at V and 2 bases at J, with 17 bases in the middle. The CDR3 is CASSSPAGTPNTEAFF. The CDR3 DNA is TGTGCCAGCAGTTCCCCCGCCGGGACCCCAAACACTGAAGCTTTCTTT.

CDR3 nucleotides: TGTGCCAGCAGTTTTCATGTGGGACACACCGAAGGGCGCGAGCAGTACTTC. Encoded protein: CASSFHVGHTEGREQYF. V gene TRBV27 combines with J gene TRBJ2-7; weak D call: TRBD1 (6 bases). The CDR3 is 17 residues long. Between the trimmed V and J ends, which lost 3 bases and 6 bases, there was a span of 24 bases. Germline assignment: CDR1 MNHEY and CDR2 SMNVEV (reference sequence).